This T cell receptor (beta chain) came from a study of T-cell memory formation after mild COVID-19. Study overall: The study found TCR clusters largely donor specific.

The germline V gene has CDR1 SGHDT and CDR2 YYEEEE. The CDR3 covers 17 residues. Points on this clonotype: No antigen is known for it. Germline and junction disagree at one end, which may indicate a read error.

Findings and caveats of the study: For contracting clones, CD4+ ones sat mainly in CM and EM, CD8+ in EMRA. The SARS-CoV-2 specificity of second-wave clones reaching peak at day 37 remained unverified.

After 5'RACE with constant-segment primers, TCR alpha and TCR beta cDNA libraries carrying sample barcodes and UMIs were obtained. One entry per CDR3 protein, called by TCRdb with MiXCR from the 5' RACE reads. This table holds around 390,000 distinct CDR3 sequences, around a sixth found once. The receptor comes from a man younger than 35 who had mild COVID-19 (a few samples of this study predate the infection). Cell type and time point are not known. The sample taken for sequencing was PBMCs or a T cell subset sorted from them (not recorded which). The chain links TRBV5-6 to TRBJ2-7, with TRBD2 matching 7 bases. Here the CDR3 reads CASTLIPLADRPYEQYF. The CDR3, as DNA: TGTGCCAGCACCTTGATTCCCCTAGCGGACCGTCCCTACGAGCAGTACTTC.